This TCR beta chain was sequenced during a study of shared clonotypes between healthy human individuals. Trimming took 8 bases from V and 2 from J, leaving 13 bases between them. CDR3 size: 13 residues. Germline-derived CDR1 and CDR2 are SNHLY and FYNNEI. Here immunoSEQ multiplex PCR was the method, and the copy in TCRdb shows in-frame clones only, minus some. The repertoire holds some 2,100,000 clones, with approximately 94% as singletons. CD8 cells regarded as naive lacked CD45RO, were positively chosen for CCR7, and omitted terminally differentiated effector memory CD45RA+ cells. This clonotype was sampled from a man aged 18-30 years in good health. Some clones in this sample may be carry-over from other donors' samples. What was sequenced was naive CD8+ T cells from PBMCs. V and J are TRBV2 and TRBJ2-7; D might be TRBD2 (5 bases). The CDR3 region has the DNA TGTGCCAGCTCCAGGACTTTAACCTACGAGCAGTACTTC. It is translated as CASSRTLTYEQYF. Together with reference TRBV2 and TRBJ2-7, the CDR3 gives the full variable domain: EPEVTQTPSHQVTQMGQEVILRCVPISNHLYFYWYRQILGQKVEFLVSFYNNEISEKSEIFDDQFSVERPDGSNFTLKIRSTKLEDSAMYFCASSRTLTYEQYFGPGTRLTVT.